The present TCR beta chain was sequenced within a study of blood T cell repertoires in COVID-19 (TCRdb year 2020). Study-level background: Samples covering the acute and convalescent phases of COVID-19 were provided by collaborators in the United States, Italy and Spain. The repertoires were made available in a free public database intended to serve as a resource for research on the immune response to SARS-CoV-2. Sample metadata almost always included a de-identified subject ID, COVID-19 status, age in years and sex. The samples were drawn from two sources: the first 160 participants of the ongoing ImmuneRACE study, and 1,000 to 1,500 subjects contributed by 6 global collaborators. Where available, HLA class I and class II types were obtained from metadata supplied by the sample provider rather than from assay-based typing. The prospective study material was composed of cDNA or gDNA derived from T cells, B-cell-depleted T cells, or PBMCs. The dataset comprised deeply sampled blood TCRbeta repertoires from subjects exposed to, actively infected with, or recovered from COVID-19.

TCRbeta CDR3 regions were amplified from genomic DNA by means of the immunoSEQ Assay, a bias-controlled multiplex PCR. Under the source paper's analysis protocol: The number of nucleated cells in each sample was estimated from the amplification of reference gene primers within the assay. Sequence reads were collapsed and filtered to measure the absolute abundance of every unique TCRbeta CDR3 rearrangement. For each sample, productive Simpson clonality was calculated as the square root of Simpson's diversity index over productive rearrangements. In TCRdb, the immuneACCESS table is reduced to in-frame sequences with V and J assigned. These tables do not hold every clone; where another copy was compared, an unresolved V gene accounts for under half, and the others remain unexplained. V and J calls and clone size are as listed in that table; D and trimming were resolved from the DNA. This sample has some 150,000 clones in its table, and 84% of those were observed once. The biggest ten clones account for about 40% of the sample.

Collaborating institutions collected whole blood in K2EDTA tubes following their own protocols. For TCRbeta analysis, collaborators shipped samples in one of three forms: frozen whole blood, isolated PBMCs, or DNA extracted from either of those sample types. For CDR1 and CDR2, the germline V gene lists LGHNA and YNFKEQ. Taken from cysteine to phenylalanine, the CDR3 has 14 residues. Only the CDR3 region is kept as DNA, spanning 42 bases read in frame from base 1. V is pruned by 5 bases and J by 1 base, leaving 4 bases of the junction without a gene match. A word on this clone: Its antigen is not yet known. No quality values exist for individual bases; no much larger clone is one base distant.

Overall study results and their limits: Clinical and demographic metadata were provided uncurated, with the amount varying by source and participant.

The sequenced sample consisted of peripheral blood. This chain is built from TRBV4-2 and TRBJ1-1, and 7 junction bases match TRBD1. The sequence was collected from a human donor in a cohort sampled during active COVID-19. The nucleotide sequence is given as TGTGCCAGCAGCAAAGGGACAGCGAACACTGAAGCTTTCTTT. It translates to CASSKGTANTEAFF.